What follows is one T cell receptor beta chain and its context. Its antigen is still unknown. The data belong to a study of cytomegalovirus exposure and HLA in healthy donors. Study-wide results and limits: The study recorded 160 or so TCR beta chains that were cytomegalovirus-associated.

The CDR3 spans 15 residues. Germline V gene lookup returns CDR1 SQVTM and CDR2 ANQGSEA. Unmatched junction bases numbered 12, after V lost 7 bases and J lost 3 bases. PCR was performed using 60 Vbeta and 13 Jbeta primers. Repertoires were generated with immunoSEQ multiplex PCR, while TCRdb's copy carries only in-frame clones and drops some. The sample has under 130,000 clones, around four fifths seen once. The sample consisted of PBMCs. This sequence was found in a woman between 40 and 55 years old in good health and CMV-seropositive. The J gene is TRBJ2-3, the V gene TRBV29-1; 8 nucleotides line up with TRBD1. In DNA form, the CDR3 reads TGCAGCGCCGGGCCCAGGGGGCTAGGTACAGATACGCAGTATTTT. Translation gives CSAGPRGLGTDTQYF.